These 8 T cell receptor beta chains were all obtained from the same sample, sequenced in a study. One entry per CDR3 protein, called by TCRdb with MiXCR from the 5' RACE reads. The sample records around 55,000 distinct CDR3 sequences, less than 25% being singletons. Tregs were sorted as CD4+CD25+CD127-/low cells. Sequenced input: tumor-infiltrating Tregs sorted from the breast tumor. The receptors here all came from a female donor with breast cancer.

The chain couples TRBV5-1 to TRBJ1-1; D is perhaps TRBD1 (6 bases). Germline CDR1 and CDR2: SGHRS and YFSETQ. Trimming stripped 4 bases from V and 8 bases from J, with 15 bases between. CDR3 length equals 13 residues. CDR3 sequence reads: CASSPLRGGEAFF. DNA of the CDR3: TGCGCCAGCAGCCCCCTCCGGGGGGGCGAAGCTTTCTTT.

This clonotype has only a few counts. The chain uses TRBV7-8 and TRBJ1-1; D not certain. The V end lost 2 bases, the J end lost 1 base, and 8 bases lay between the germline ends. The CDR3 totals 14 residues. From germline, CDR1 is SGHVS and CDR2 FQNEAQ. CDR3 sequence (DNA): TGTGCCAGCAGCTTAAGGCAGACGAACACTGAAGCTTTCTTT. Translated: CASSLRQTNTEAFF. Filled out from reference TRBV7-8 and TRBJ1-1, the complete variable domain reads GAGVSQSPRYKVAKRGQDVALRCDPISGHVSLFWYQQALGQGPEFLTYFQNEAQLDKSGLPSDRFFAERPEGSVSTLKIQRTQQEDSAVYLCASSLRQTNTEAFFGQGTRLTVV.

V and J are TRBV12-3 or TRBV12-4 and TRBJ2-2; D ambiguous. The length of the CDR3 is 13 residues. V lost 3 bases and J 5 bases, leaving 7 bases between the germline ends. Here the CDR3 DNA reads TGTGCCAGCAGTTTCCGGAAGACCGGGGAGCTGTTTTTT. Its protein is CASSFRKTGELFF.

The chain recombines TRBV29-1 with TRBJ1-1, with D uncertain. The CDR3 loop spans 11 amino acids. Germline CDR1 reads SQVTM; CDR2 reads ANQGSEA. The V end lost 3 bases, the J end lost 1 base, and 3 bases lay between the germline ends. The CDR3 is CSVERNTEAFF. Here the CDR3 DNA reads TGCAGCGTTGAGAGGAACACTGAAGCTTTCTTT.

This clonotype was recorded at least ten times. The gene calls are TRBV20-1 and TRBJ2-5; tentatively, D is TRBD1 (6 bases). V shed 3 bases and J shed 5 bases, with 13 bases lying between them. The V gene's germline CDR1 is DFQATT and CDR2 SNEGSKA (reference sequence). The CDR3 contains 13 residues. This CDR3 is CSARTGLGETQYF. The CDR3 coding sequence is TGCAGTGCTAGGACAGGTCTTGGGGAGACCCAGTACTTC.

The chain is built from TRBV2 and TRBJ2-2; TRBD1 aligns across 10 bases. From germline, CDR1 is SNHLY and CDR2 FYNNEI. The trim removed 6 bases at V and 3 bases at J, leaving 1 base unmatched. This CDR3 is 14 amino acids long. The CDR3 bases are TGTGCCAGCAGGACAGGGGGCGACACCGGGGAGCTGTTTTTT. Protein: CASRTGGDTGELFF.

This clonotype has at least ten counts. Here the CDR3 reads CASSLDGGGNGYTF. In nucleotides, the CDR3 is TGCGCCAGCAGCTTGGACGGCGGGGGGAACGGCTACACCTTC. V usage is TRBV5-1 and J usage is TRBJ1-2, with a possible D match to TRBD1 (5 bases). V was clipped by 0 bases and J by 8 bases, with 14 bases between them. The germline CDR1 and CDR2 sequences are SGHRS and YFSETQ. The CDR3 is made up of 14 amino acids.

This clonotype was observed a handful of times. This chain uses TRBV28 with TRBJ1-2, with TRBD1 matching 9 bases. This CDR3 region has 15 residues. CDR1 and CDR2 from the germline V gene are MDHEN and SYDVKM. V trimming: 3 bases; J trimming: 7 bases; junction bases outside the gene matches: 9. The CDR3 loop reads CASSFDAGQGRGYTF. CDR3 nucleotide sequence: TGTGCCAGCAGTTTTGACGCGGGACAGGGTCGTGGCTACACCTTC.